The entry below gives a single T cell receptor beta chain sequence along with its context. This sample is part of a study of blood T cell repertoires in COVID-19. Background on the study: Spain, Italy and the United States supplied samples that represented acute and convalescent COVID-19.

Either two negative PCRs, clearance, or symptom resolution qualified Cohort 3 donors as recovered. Per the study methods: It was from reference gene primer amplification that nucleated cell counts were estimated. Some clones are missing from TCRdb's copy, which holds only in-frame ones; the method was immunoSEQ multiplex PCR. Clonal size and the V and J genes are those of that table, whereas D and trimming came from the DNA. Of about 130,000 clones in the sample, about 79% were seen once. Sequencing input: PBMCs or T cells enriched from blood (not recorded which). The source is a man over 45 who had recovered from COVID-19.

In DNA form, the CDR3 reads TGTGCCAGCAGCTCAACAGTAAACACTGAAGCTTTCTTT. It specifies CASSSTVNTEAFF. This chain joins TRBV7-2 and TRBJ1-1; D is unclear. The CDR3 runs to 13 residues. Between the trimmed V and J ends, which lost 4 bases and 2 bases, there was a span of 8 bases. Germline CDR1 is SGHTA and CDR2 is FQGNSA.